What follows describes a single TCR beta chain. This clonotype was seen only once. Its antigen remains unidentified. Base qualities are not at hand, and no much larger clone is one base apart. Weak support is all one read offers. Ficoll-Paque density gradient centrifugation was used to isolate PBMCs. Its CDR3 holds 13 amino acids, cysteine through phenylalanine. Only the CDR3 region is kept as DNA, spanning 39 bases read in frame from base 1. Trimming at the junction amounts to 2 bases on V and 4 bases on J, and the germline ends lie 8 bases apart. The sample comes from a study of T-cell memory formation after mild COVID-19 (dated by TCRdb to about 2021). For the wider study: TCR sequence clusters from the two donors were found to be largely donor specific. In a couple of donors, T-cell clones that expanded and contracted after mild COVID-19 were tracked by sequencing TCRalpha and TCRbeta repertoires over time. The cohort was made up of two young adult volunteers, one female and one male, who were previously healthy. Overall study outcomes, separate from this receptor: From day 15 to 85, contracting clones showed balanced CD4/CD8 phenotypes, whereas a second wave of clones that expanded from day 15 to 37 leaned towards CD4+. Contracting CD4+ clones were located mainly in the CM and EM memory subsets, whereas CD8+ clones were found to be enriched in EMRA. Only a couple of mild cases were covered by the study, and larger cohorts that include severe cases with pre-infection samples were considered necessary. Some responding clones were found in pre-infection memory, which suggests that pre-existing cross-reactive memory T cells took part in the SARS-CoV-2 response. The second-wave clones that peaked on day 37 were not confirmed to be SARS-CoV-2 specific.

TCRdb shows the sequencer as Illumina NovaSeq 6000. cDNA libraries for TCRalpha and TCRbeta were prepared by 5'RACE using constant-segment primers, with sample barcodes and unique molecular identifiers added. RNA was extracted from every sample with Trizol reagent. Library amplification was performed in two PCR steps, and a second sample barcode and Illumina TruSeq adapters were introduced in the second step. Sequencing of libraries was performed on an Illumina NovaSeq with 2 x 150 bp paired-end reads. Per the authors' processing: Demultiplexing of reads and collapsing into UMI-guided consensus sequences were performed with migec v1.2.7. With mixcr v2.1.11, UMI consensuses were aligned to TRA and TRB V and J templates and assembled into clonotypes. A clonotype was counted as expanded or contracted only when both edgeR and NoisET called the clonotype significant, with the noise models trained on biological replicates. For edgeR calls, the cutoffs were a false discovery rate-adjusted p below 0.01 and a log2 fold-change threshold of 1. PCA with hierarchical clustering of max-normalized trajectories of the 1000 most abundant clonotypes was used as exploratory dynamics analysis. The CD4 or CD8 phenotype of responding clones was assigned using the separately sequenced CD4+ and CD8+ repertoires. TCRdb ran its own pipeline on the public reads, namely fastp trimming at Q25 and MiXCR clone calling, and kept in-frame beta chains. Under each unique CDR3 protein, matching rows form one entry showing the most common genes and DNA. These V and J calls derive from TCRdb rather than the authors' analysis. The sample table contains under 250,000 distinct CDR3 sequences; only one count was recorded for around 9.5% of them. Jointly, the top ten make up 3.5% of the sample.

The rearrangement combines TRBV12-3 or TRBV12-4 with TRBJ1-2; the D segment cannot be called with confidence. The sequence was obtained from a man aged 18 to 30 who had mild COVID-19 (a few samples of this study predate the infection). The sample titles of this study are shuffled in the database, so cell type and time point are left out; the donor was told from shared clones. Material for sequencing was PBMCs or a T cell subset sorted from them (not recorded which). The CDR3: CASSLLAGYGYTF. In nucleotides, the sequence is TGTGCCAGCAGTTTACTGGCTGGCTATGGCTACACCTTC.